The clone carrying this TCR beta chain was seen a single time. Libraries were prepared by immunoSEQ multiplex PCR; TCRdb keeps only in-frame clonotypes and omits some of them. The table records around 310,000 clones, roughly 85% of them present only once. The sample belongs to a study of cytotoxic CD8 clonotypes in ibrutinib-treated CLL. Germline lookup yields CDR1 LNHDA and CDR2 SQIVND (reference sequence). The V and J ends lost 3 bases and 8 bases respectively, with 19 bases between them. CDR3 length equals 15 residues. V gene TRBV19 combines with J gene TRBJ1-2; D might be TRBD1 (6 bases). Sequenced material: PBMCs, taken before ibrutinib treatment. The sequence derives from a human donor with chronic lymphocytic leukemia. The CDR3 region is CASSIGRGQDLGYTF. Written as DNA, the CDR3 is TGTGCCAGTAGTATCGGCCGGGGACAAGATTTGGGCTACACCTTC.